This TCR beta chain was recorded in a study of blood T cells in healthy people across ages (dated by TCRdb to between 2015 and 2016). A note on the overall study: In model experiments, roughly one uniquely barcoded TCR beta cDNA molecule per two T cells was captured by template switching. Using deep sequencing normalized with unique cDNA molecular identifiers, the study measured how TCR beta repertoire diversity changes with age. Donors were grouped into four age groups: young (average 16 years), middle-aged (approximately 41), aged (62) and long-lived (just over 80). To avoid experimental bias, donors of different ages were spread randomly across the sequencing lanes. For two donors (one aged 18 to 30 and one aged 80 or older), the study analyzed two additional independent replicas of 1 million unique cDNA reads from the same blood draw. Overall results and qualifications from the work: Compared with the aged group, more naive CD4+ T cells, fewer expanded clones and increased TCR diversity were shown by the long-lived group, suggesting age selection. Bulk unsorted PBMC profiling prevented conclusive comparison of naive and antigen-experienced compartments. Observed TCR beta diversity correlated strongly with the percentage of naive T cells measured by flow cytometry. Estimates of total diversity based on one million sequenced T cells were regarded as lower bounds and as underestimates. Because the CMV infection status of the donors was unknown, age-related changes in expanded clonotypes may potentially have been confounded. Observed TCR beta diversity per million T cells fell roughly linearly with age, and a significant reduction was already apparent by age around 44.

The roughly 39 donors, aged roughly 6 to 100 years, were systemically healthy Caucasian individuals from Russia. Roughly 11 milliliters of peripheral blood were drawn from each donor into EDTA-treated Vacutainer tubes. Ficoll-Paque density-gradient centrifugation was used to isolate PBMCs, with at least 7 million per sample. Total RNA was extracted from PBMCs with Trizol reagent, with at least 5 micrograms obtained per sample. The percentages of naive CD45RAhigh/CD27high T cells were determined by flow cytometry on a PBMC aliquot from every donor. The junction carries 10 bases between V and J, which are trimmed by 5 bases and 3 bases respectively. Per the germline V gene (reference sequence), MNHNY is the CDR1 and SVGAGI is the CDR2. The CDR3 measures 13 amino acids from cysteine to phenylalanine. Left in the record is the CDR3 DNA by itself, 39 bases read in frame from the first base. A note on this clonotype: Its recognized antigen is unknown. Base qualities were left out, and no much larger clone turns up one base away.

The library was built by means of 5' RACE. The sequencing machine was an Illumina HiSeq 2500. The second PCR ran for roughly 7 to 12 cycles and used a J-beta primer mix along with a sample-barcoded 5' primer. A template-switch 5' adaptor carrying 12 random nucleotides introduced a unique molecular identifier onto each TCR beta cDNA molecule. Each sample yielded at least 2.5 million CDR3-containing paired-end reads. All of the RNA was converted into first-strand cDNA using the Mint cDNA synthesis kit, with a TRBC-specific oligonucleotide serving as the primer. Following uracil-DNA glycosylase treatment, all cDNA underwent a first 18-cycle PCR with the universal primers M1SS and BC2_uni_R. Regarding the original processing steps: For normalization, 1 million high-quality reads were randomly selected from each sample, with every read carrying a distinct molecular identifier. Reads sharing molecular identifiers were discarded rather than binned into consensus sequences. MiTCR, with a Q25 quality threshold and the strictest error-elimination algorithm, was used for CDR3 identification, clonotype clustering and error correction. A nonparametric unseen species model with Euler transformation was used to estimate a lower bound on total TCR beta diversity. Using fastp at Q25 and MiXCR, TCRdb reprocessed the public reads and kept productive beta chains. A single entry per CDR3 protein holds the most common genes and DNA from its merged rows. The V and J calls here are based on TCRdb, not the publication. Here the sample has roughly 680,000 distinct CDR3 sequences; approximately 50% occur a single time. Around 32% of the sample lies in the top ten.

Sequenced: blood. This TCR came from an older woman in good health. Recombination linked TRBV6-6 to TRBJ1-2; TRBD1 might be the D gene, on 5 matching bases. Read as DNA, the sequence is TGTGCCAGCAGTGACACGGGGCACTATGGCTACACCTTC. This encodes CASSDTGHYGYTF.